A selection of T cell receptor beta chains follows, all from one sample in a study of CD8 T cells in ankylosing spondylitis. One entry per CDR3 protein, called by TCRdb with MiXCR from the 5' RACE reads. The sample records around 150,000 distinct CDR3 sequences, around two fifths being singletons. Sequenced sample: synovial fluid, either unsorted or a sorted T cell fraction (not recorded which). These receptors were obtained from a male donor with ankylosing spondylitis. The CDR3 runs from the conserved cysteine through the conserved F or W. A D gene is named only where the DNA matches it firmly. Size values are once, few and many counts, or a class for expanded clones, and some rows have none.

J | D | V | size | DNA | CDR3
TRBJ2-5 | TRBD2 | TRBV29-1 | . | TGCAGCGTTGAAGATTACTTAACTAGCGGGGGGTTTTTAGAGACCCAGTACTTC | CSVEDYLTSGGFLETQYF
TRBJ1-2 | . | TRBV5-5 | . | TGTGCCAGCAGCTTACAGCTACCCCGTTCCTATGGCTACACCTTC | CASSLQLPRSYGYTF
TRBJ2-7 | . | TRBV6-1 | many | TGTGCCAGCAGTGAAGCGACCGGGTCCTCCTACGAGCAGTACTTC | CASSEATGSSYEQYF
TRBJ2-1 | . | TRBV7-2 | . | TGTGCCAGCAGCCCCTTGGGCGCCTACAATGAGCAGTTCTTC | CASSPLGAYNEQFF
TRBJ2-3 | TRBD2 | TRBV5-6 | . | TGTGCCAGCAGCTTGTTAGCGGGGGGGATCACAGATACGCAGTATTTT | CASSLLAGGITDTQYF
TRBJ2-3 | TRBD1 | TRBV2 | many | TGTGCCAGCAGTGGGGTGACAGGGGGAGAGGCAGATACGCAGTATTTT | CASSGVTGGEADTQYF
TRBJ2-7 | TRBD2 | TRBV7-6 | once | TGTGCCAGCAGCCGGGACTACTCCGAGCAGTACTTC | CASSRDYSEQYF
TRBJ1-1 | . | TRBV19 | . | TGTGCCAGTAGTATATGGGCTCTCACTGAAGCTTTCTTT | CASSIWALTEAFF
TRBJ2-5 | TRBD2 | TRBV5-1 | . | TGCGCCAGCAGCTTGAGCAACTCAGCGGGGGGGCGTGAGACCCAGTACTTC | CASSLSNSAGGRETQYF
TRBJ2-7 | . | TRBV12-3/TRBV12-4 | many | TGTGCCAGCAGTCCCACTGCTCGCGAGCAGTACTTC | CASSPTAREQYF
TRBJ2-7 | . | TRBV5-5 | . | TGTGCCAGCAGCCCCTGGGACCGCAACTACGAGCAGTACTTC | CASSPWDRNYEQYF
TRBJ2-5 | TRBD2 | TRBV7-2 | . | TGTGCCAGCAGCTTAGCGAGGCGGGGGAGCCAAGAGACCCAGTACTTC | CASSLARRGSQETQYF
TRBJ1-5 | TRBD1 | TRBV5-5 | few | TGTGCCAGCAGCCCGGGGACAGGGGTCCAATATCAGCCCCAGCATTTT | CASSPGTGVQYQPQHF
TRBJ1-5 | . | TRBV12-3/TRBV12-4 | . | TGTGCCAGCAGCCCCAGGGATCAGCCCCAGCATTTT | CASSPRDQPQHF
TRBJ2-5 | TRBD2 | TRBV7-8 | once | TGTGCCAGCAGCTTCTCTGCTAGCGGGAGAACCCAAGAGACCCAGTACTTC | CASSFSASGRTQETQYF
TRBJ2-6 | . | TRBV6-1 | . | TGTGCCAGTAACGGGGGCTCCGGCTCTGGGGCCAACGTCCTGACTTTC | CASNGGSGSGANVLTF
TRBJ2-5 | . | TRBV27 | . | TGTGCCAGCAGTTTCCAGAGGACGGCGCTACAAGAGACCCAGTACTTC | CASSFQRTALQETQYF
TRBJ2-3 | TRBD2 | TRBV7-2 | . | TGTGCCAGCAGTTCCATGGCGGGGGCAGATACGCAGTATTTT | CASSSMAGADTQYF
TRBJ2-1 | . | TRBV9 | many | TGTGCCAGCAGCGAGGAGGACAGCTACAATGAGCAGTTCTTC | CASSEEDSYNEQFF
TRBJ2-1 | . | TRBV18 | many | TGTGCCAGCTCACCCCTCGGGGACAATGAGCAGTTCTTC | CASSPLGDNEQFF
TRBJ1-5 | . | TRBV5-5 | few | TGTGCCAGCAGCTTGTCGCAGATCCCTGGGCCCCAGCATTTT | CASSLSQIPGPQHF
TRBJ2-3 | . | TRBV5-1 | . | TGCGCCAGCAGCTTGGAAGTCACCTCGGATACGCAGTATTTT | CASSLEVTSDTQYF
TRBJ1-1 | . | TRBV3-1 | . | TGTGCCAGCAGCCCGCAGTGGTATGACACTGAAGCTTTCTTT | CASSPQWYDTEAFF
TRBJ2-7 | TRBD1 | TRBV7-2 | . | TGTGCCAGCAGCTTAGCGGACTTTAATTACAGGGGTTACGAGCAGTACTTC | CASSLADFNYRGYEQYF
TRBJ1-1 | TRBD1 | TRBV3-1 | . | TGTGCCAGCAGCTCCCGGACAGGGGCCACTGAAGCTTTCTTT | CASSSRTGATEAFF
TRBJ2-1 | TRBD1 | TRBV10-3 | . | TGTGCCATCAGTGACCCCTCGAGGGGGCCTTGGTACAATGAGCAGTTCTTC | CAISDPSRGPWYNEQFF
TRBJ2-3 | TRBD2 | TRBV15 | . | TGTGCCACCAGCAGAGATCGGGGGGAGGGCCCAACAGATACGCAGTATTTT | CATSRDRGEGPTDTQYF
TRBJ2-5 | TRBD2 | TRBV4-1 | . | TGCGCCAGCAGCCCAGTAGCGGGGGGGGCGGAAGAGACCCAGTACTTC | CASSPVAGGAEETQYF
TRBJ2-7 | TRBD1 | TRBV7-9 | . | TGTGCCAGCCGAACGGACAGGGTGAGCTCCTACGAGCAGTACTTC | CASRTDRVSSYEQYF
TRBJ1-5 | . | TRBV12-3/TRBV12-4 | few | TGTGCCAGCAGTTTAGAAGGGAACGGCAATCAGCCCCAGCATTTT | CASSLEGNGNQPQHF
TRBJ2-3 | . | TRBV5-1 | . | TGCGCCAGCAGCTCGTGGGTCGGAGATACGCAGTATTTT | CASSSWVGDTQYF
TRBJ1-5 | . | TRBV4-2 | few | TGTGCCAGCAGCCAAGGACGGGGAGAAAGCAATCAGCCCCAGCATTTT | CASSQGRGESNQPQHF
TRBJ2-7 | TRBD2 | TRBV5-1 | . | TGCGCCAGCAGTTTACTAGCGGTAAGCTCCTACGAGCAGTACTTC | CASSLLAVSSYEQYF
TRBJ2-1 | TRBD1 | TRBV19 | . | TGTGCCAGTAAGGGGACAGCCCCAGACCTTAAGTACAATGAGCAGTTCTTC | CASKGTAPDLKYNEQFF
TRBJ2-3 | TRBD1 | TRBV7-8 | . | TGTGCCAGCAGCCCGGTAAACAGGGGATTCACAGATACGCAGTATTTT | CASSPVNRGFTDTQYF
TRBJ2-3 | TRBD2 | TRBV11-3 | . | TGTGCCAGCAGCTATAGCGGGGGGGCGTATACGCAGTATTTT | CASSYSGGAYTQYF
TRBJ1-5 | . | TRBV6-2/TRBV6-3 | few | TGTGCCAGCAGTCAGACAGTGGAGGGGCTTCAGCCCCAGCATTTT | CASSQTVEGLQPQHF
TRBJ1-1 | TRBD1 | TRBV12-3/TRBV12-4 | . | TGTGCCAGCACAACGAACAGGGGGTTTACTGAAGCTTTCTTT | CASTTNRGFTEAFF
TRBJ1-1 | TRBD1 | TRBV11-3 | medium-sized | TGTGCCAGCAGCACTACAGGGGGAAGGACTGAAGCTTTCTTT | CASSTTGGRTEAFF
TRBJ2-2 | . | TRBV29-1 | . | TGCAGCGCCGACGGTGCAACCGGGGAGCTGTTTTTT | CSADGATGELFF
TRBJ2-1 | . | TRBV29-1 | . | TGCAGCGTTGAAGATAGCCCCCGGCCGTTCTTC | CSVEDSPRPFF
TRBJ2-1 | . | TRBV6-2/TRBV6-3 | . | TGTGCCAGCAGTTACGTGGGAGAGCACAATGAGCAGTTCTTC | CASSYVGEHNEQFF
TRBJ2-2 | . | TRBV10-3 | few | TGTGCCATCAGTGATCGGACAGTCCTTAACACCGGGGAGCTGTTTTTT | CAISDRTVLNTGELFF